This T cell receptor (beta chain) was recovered during a study of neurological immune-mediated disorders. Study-wide context: Within the group of around 35 multiple sclerosis patients, approximately 30 were relapsing-remitting, while 3 were secondary progressive.

Trimming took 1 base from V and 3 from J, leaving 12 bases between them. This CDR3 contains 16 residues. Germline V gene lookup returns CDR1 SGHTA and CDR2 FQGTGA. cDNA synthesis was performed by 5'RACE with 10-nucleotide random UMIs. A single run covered 15-18 subjects with over 170 million TCR-beta sequences. Via MiXCR, TCRdb re-called the 5' RACE reads, giving one row per CDR3 protein. The table lists 70,000 to 90,000 distinct CDR3 sequences, roughly 4.7% of them singletons. The source material was PBMCs. This TCR came from a woman in her twenties or thirties with multiple sclerosis. The chain joins TRBV7-3 to TRBJ2-2, with D possibly matching TRBD2 (6 bases). The CDR3 nucleotides read TGTGCCAGCAGCTTAAATGTGGGGGGACACACCGGGGAGCTGTTTTTT. As protein: CASSLNVGGHTGELFF.